This is a list of T cell receptor beta chains from one sample in a study of T cell responses to AZD1222 COVID-19 vaccine. Assay used: immunoSEQ multiplex PCR; TCRdb lists only in-frame clones, some missing. Among about 120,000 clones listed, over 75% were seen once. Sequencing was performed on peripheral blood, taken on day 0 of AZD1222 vaccination. The receptor source for this set is an adult in good health. CDR3s include the opening cysteine and the closing phenylalanine or tryptophan. The order of the fields is V gene, J gene, clone size, D gene, CDR3 DNA, CDR3 protein. A D gene is named only where the DNA matches it firmly. Not all rows give a size; the values are once, few, many and, for expanded clones, a class.

>TRBV7-7|TRBJ1-1|NA|TRBD1
TGTGCCAGCAGCCCTTACGGGACAGGGACTAAGGACACTGAAGCTTTCTTT
CASSPYGTGTKDTEAFF
>TRBV19|TRBJ1-5|NA|NA
TGTGCCAGTAGACCCCAAATCGACAGGATTAGCAATCAGCCCCAGCATTTT
CASRPQIDRISNQPQHF
>TRBV5-1|TRBJ1-1|NA|NA
TGCGCCAGCAGCTTGGGGCGGGGGGCGTACACTGAAGCTTTCTTT
CASSLGRGAYTEAFF
>TRBV25-1|TRBJ1-3|NA|NA
TGTGCCAGCAGTCCCTCTTCGGGGACGGGATACTCTGGAAACACCATATATTTT
CASSPSSGTGYSGNTIYF
>TRBV20-1|TRBJ2-7|NA|NA
TGCAGTGCTAGTCTCGGGACGGGGTACGAGCAGTACTTC
CSASLGTGYEQYF
>TRBV6-2/TRBV6-3|TRBJ2-7|NA|NA
TGTGCCAGCAGTCGCCCAGACTGGACCTACGAGCAGTACTTC
CASSRPDWTYEQYF
>TRBV5-5|TRBJ2-6|NA|NA
TGTGCCAGCAGCTTTCTATACAGGGAGACCCCTGGGGCCAACGTCCTGACTTTC
CASSFLYRETPGANVLTF
>TRBV18|TRBJ2-3|once|TRBD2
TGTGCCAGCTCACCAAGACTAGCGGGGCCGGGAGATACGCAGTATTTT
CASSPRLAGPGDTQYF
>TRBV19|TRBJ2-2|NA|NA
TGTGCCAGTTCCTCCATTTGGGGGGCCGTGACCGGGGAGCTGTTTTTT
CASSSIWGAVTGELFF
>TRBV5-4|TRBJ1-1|NA|NA
TGTGCCAGCAGCTTGACGGCGAACACTGAAGCTTTCTTT
CASSLTANTEAFF
>TRBV4-2|TRBJ1-4|NA|NA
TGTGCCAGCAGCCAAGCCCCGGAAGGTGAAAAACTGTTTTTT
CASSQAPEGEKLFF
>TRBV6-2/TRBV6-3|TRBJ2-2|few|TRBD2
TGTGCCAGCAGTACAAATCCTAGCGGGAGGAAAGACACCGGGGAGCTGTTTTTT
CASSTNPSGRKDTGELFF
>TRBV11-2|TRBJ2-1|NA|TRBD2
TGTGCCAGCAGAGGACTAGCACGCAATGAGCAGTTCTTC
CASRGLARNEQFF
>TRBV10-2|TRBJ1-3|NA|TRBD1
TGCGCCAGCAGTTATGACAGGGGCCCTGGAAACACCATATATTTT
CASSYDRGPGNTIYF
>TRBV12-3/TRBV12-4|TRBJ1-4|NA|NA
TGTGCCAGTAAGGCTACTAATGAAAAACTGTTTTTT
CASKATNEKLFF
>TRBV6-2/TRBV6-3|TRBJ1-1|NA|TRBD1
TGTGCCAGCAGTTACGATACAGGGGATACTGAAGCTTTCTTT
CASSYDTGDTEAFF
>TRBV9|TRBJ1-5|once|TRBD1
TGTGCCAGCAGCGTAGAAGGGACAGAGAATCAGCCCCAGCATTTT
CASSVEGTENQPQHF
>TRBV11-2|TRBJ2-7|NA|TRBD2
TGTGCCAGCAGCCATAGTCCGGGACTAGTGTTCTCCTACGAGCAGTACTTC
CASSHSPGLVFSYEQYF
>TRBV11-3|TRBJ2-3|NA|NA
TGTGCCAGCAGCCCCGGCAGGACTCGGGTAGATACGCAGTATTTT
CASSPGRTRVDTQYF
>TRBV24-1|TRBJ2-3|NA|TRBD1
TGTGCCACCAGTGATTCCCTATCCCAAGGGACAGGGAGCACAGATACGCAGTATTTT
CATSDSLSQGTGSTDTQYF
>TRBV19|TRBJ1-2|NA|NA
TGTGCCAGTAGTATTTCAGGGCGGGCTAACTATGGCTACACCTTC
CASSISGRANYGYTF
>TRBV7-3|TRBJ2-7|NA|TRBD1
TGTGCCAGCAGCTCACCTCAGACAGGGGCGGGCGAGCAGTACTTC
CASSSPQTGAGEQYF
>TRBV7-2|TRBJ1-5|few|NA
TGTGCCAGCAGCTTAGGAAGTCGGGGGAATCAGCCCCAGCATTTT
CASSLGSRGNQPQHF
>TRBV6-5|TRBJ1-2|NA|TRBD1
TGTGCCAGCAGTCGTACAGGGGCTAGGGGCTACACCTTC
CASSRTGARGYTF
>TRBV7-9|TRBJ2-7|NA|TRBD1
TGTGCCAGCAGCTCCCGGGACAGGAGGTACGAGCAGTACTTC
CASSSRDRRYEQYF
>TRBV16|TRBJ1-1|NA|NA
TGTGCCAGCAGCCTCCGGAAGGGAGGACTGAACACTGAAGCTTTCTTT
CASSLRKGGLNTEAFF
>TRBV19|TRBJ1-5|NA|TRBD1
TGTGCCAGTAGTATAAACAGGGGGAATCAGCCCCAGCATTTT
CASSINRGNQPQHF
>TRBV3-1/TRBV3-2|TRBJ1-5|NA|NA
TGTGCCAGCAGCCAGGGTCAGCCCCAGCATTTT
CASSQGQPQHF
>TRBV5-5|TRBJ2-1|few|NA
TGTGCCAGCAGCTATCTAGTAACCGCCTACAATGAGCAGTTCTTC
CASSYLVTAYNEQFF
>TRBV14|TRBJ2-5|few|TRBD2
TGTGCCAGCAGCCAAGATCTATTTGCGGGAGGCCAAGAGACCCAGTACTTC
CASSQDLFAGGQETQYF
>TRBV11-3|TRBJ1-4|NA|TRBD1
TGTGCCAGCAGCGCCCGGCCCGGGACAGGGGGCGCGCAGGAAAAACTGTTTTTT
CASSARPGTGGAQEKLFF
>TRBV5-1|TRBJ2-1|once|NA
TGCGCCAGCAGCCCCGGATGGGGGGGCGATGAGCAGTTCTTC
CASSPGWGGDEQFF
>TRBV6-5|TRBJ2-1|once|TRBD2
TGTGCCAGCAATGGTCTAGCGGGAGAAGGTGAGCAGTTCTTC
CASNGLAGEGEQFF
>TRBV2|TRBJ2-7|NA|NA
TGTGCCAGCAGTTCTACTGGGATCGAGCAGTACTTC
CASSSTGIEQYF
>TRBV4-2|TRBJ2-1|NA|NA
TGTGCCAGCAGCCAGGAACCTCTCGGGAGTAAATACAATGAGCAGTTCTTC
CASSQEPLGSKYNEQFF
>TRBV6-5|TRBJ1-2|NA|TRBD1
TGTGCCAGCAGCCCCGACAGGGTCCTTAACTATGGCTACACCTTC
CASSPDRVLNYGYTF
>TRBV25-1|TRBJ1-1|NA|NA
TGTGCCAGCACATTCGGCTTCATGAACACTGAAGCTTTCTTT
CASTFGFMNTEAFF
>TRBV9|TRBJ2-1|NA|TRBD2
TGTGCCAGCAGCCCGTTGAGCGGGGGGGCCAAGAATGAGCAGTTCTTC
CASSPLSGGAKNEQFF
>TRBV7-9|TRBJ1-4|NA|NA
TGTGCCAGCAGCACGAAAACAACTAATGAAAAACTGTTTTTT
CASSTKTTNEKLFF
>TRBV9|TRBJ1-2|NA|TRBD1
TGTGCCAGCACCCACGTAGGAGGGGGCGGAACAGATGGCTACACCTTC
CASTHVGGGGTDGYTF
>TRBV20-1|TRBJ2-7|once|TRBD2
TGCAGTGCTAGTCTTACTAGCGGGGGGGTTCCAAACTACGAGCAGTACTTC
CSASLTSGGVPNYEQYF
>TRBV14|TRBJ1-1|NA|NA
TGTGCCAGTTCGGGGGGACTGAACACTGAAGCTTTCTTT
CASSGGLNTEAFF
>TRBV3-1/TRBV3-2|TRBJ1-1|NA|TRBD1
TGTGCCAGCAGCTTACAGGGGGAAATATGGACTGAAGCTTTCTTT
CASSLQGEIWTEAFF
>TRBV5-1|TRBJ2-7|NA|TRBD2
TGCGCCAGCAGCTTGGGCTTCGGGGGGACTGTGATAAACTCCTACGAGCAGTACTTC
CASSLGFGGTVINSYEQYF
>TRBV5-1|TRBJ1-2|NA|NA
TGCGCCAGCAGCTTACTAAACAGCGGCTACACCTTC
CASSLLNSGYTF
>TRBV7-9|TRBJ1-6|NA|TRBD1
TGTGCCAGCAGCGCCAGGACAGGGGGATATAATTCACCCCTCCACTTT
CASSARTGGYNSPLHF
>TRBV19|TRBJ1-5|NA|NA
TGTGCCAGTAGTATTCAACAGGTCCTAAATCAGCCCCAGCATTTT
CASSIQQVLNQPQHF
>TRBV5-6|TRBJ1-2|NA|NA
TGTGCCAGCAGCTTGGTTGGGGGTCCTTTAGGCTACACCTTC
CASSLVGGPLGYTF
>TRBV4-1|TRBJ1-6|NA|TRBD1
TGCGCCAGCAGCCAAGATCTCCAAGACAGGGGTACTTCACCCCTCCACTTT
CASSQDLQDRGTSPLHF
>TRBV12-3/TRBV12-4|TRBJ2-3|once|TRBD2
TGTGCCAGCAACAACCTCGGGACTATACCGCAGTATTTT
CASNNLGTIPQYF
>TRBV21-1|TRBJ1-4|NA|NA
TGTGCCAGCAGCAAAGGCGGAACTGAAAAACTGTTTTTT
CASSKGGTEKLFF
>TRBV28|TRBJ2-2|NA|TRBD1
TGTGCCAGCCGAGACAGGGTAGCGAACACCGGGGAGCTGTTTTTT
CASRDRVANTGELFF
>TRBV3-1/TRBV3-2|TRBJ2-7|once|TRBD1
TGTGCCAGCAGCCAAGGGGGACAGGGGGCGTCCTACGAGCAGTACTTC
CASSQGGQGASYEQYF